Sequencing of this TCR beta chain was carried out in a study of T cell responses to AZD1222 COVID-19 vaccine. Study-wide findings and caveats: Vaccine-associated CD4 TCRs spanned spike, dominant at 160-218 and 743-854. Most donors were white British, females outnumbered males, and clonal diversity was possibly underestimated. Compared with day 0, the breadth and depth of the Spike-specific TCR repertoire rose significantly after two doses of AZD1222.

Profiling relied on immunoSEQ multiplex PCR, and the TCRdb table lists in-frame clones only, not all of them. The sample lists about 120,000 clones, about 89% occurring once. CDR3 size: 14 residues. J was trimmed by 7 bases and V by 5 bases; bases with no gene match: 5. Germline assignment: CDR1 SEHNR and CDR2 FQNEAQ (reference sequence). This clone was recorded once. Antigen: not known. The clonotype was recovered from an adult in good health. This material consisted of peripheral blood, taken on day 0 of AZD1222 vaccination. J is TRBJ1-6 and V is TRBV7-9; 7 bases line up with TRBD1. The CDR3 sequence: CASSMGQSNSPLHF. In nucleotides, the CDR3 is TGTGCCAGCAGCATGGGACAGTCGAATTCACCCCTCCACTTT.